The 32 T cell receptor beta chains listed next were all sequenced from one sample in a study of blood T cell repertoires in COVID-19. Produced via immunoSEQ multiplex PCR; TCRdb's table is partial and in-frame only. Found here are a few hundred thousand clones, approximately 82% of them singletons; the top ten hold 3.6%. What was sequenced was peripheral blood. The receptor set was obtained from a woman of 80 years or more with acute or convalescent COVID-19.

The chain employs TRBV2 and TRBJ1-1; D is uncertain. CDR1 is SNHLY, CDR2 FYNNEI, per germline. The CDR3 is 12 amino acids. Trimming removed 7 bases at V and 1 base at J, with 7 bases between. The CDR3 reads CASTEKNTEAFF. The CDR3 bases are TGTGCCAGCACGGAGAAGAACACTGAAGCTTTCTTT.

The chain employs TRBV30 and TRBJ1-5; maybe TRBD1 (6 bases). CDR1 GTSNPN and CDR2 SVGIG come from the germline V gene (reference sequence). V lost 3 bases to trimming and J lost 5 bases, with 11 bases between them. The CDR3 consists of 13 residues. The chain's CDR3 is CAWSHRVDQPQHF. Written as DNA, the CDR3 is TGTGCCTGGAGCCACAGGGTCGATCAGCCCCAGCATTTT.

The chain is built from TRBV6-2 or TRBV6-3 and TRBJ2-2, with TRBD1 matching 7 bases. V shed 6 bases, J shed 2 bases, and the junction held 9 bases outside the gene matches. This CDR3 comprises 16 residues. Germline CDR1 and CDR2: MNHEY and SVGEGT. CDR3 sequence: CASSRKWTGNTGELFF. The CDR3 region has the DNA TGTGCCAGCAGCCGAAAATGGACAGGAAACACCGGGGAGCTGTTTTTT.

This clone was observed a handful of times. This chain links TRBV6-1 with TRBJ2-1; 7 bases line up with TRBD2. The CDR3 contains 16 residues. Trimming cost V 3 bases and J 1 base; bases outside gene matches: 6. Germline V gives CDR1 MNHNS, CDR2 SASEGT. This CDR3 is CASSEPGGSSYNEQFF. The CDR3 nucleotides read TGTGCCAGCAGTGAGCCGGGGGGATCTTCCTACAATGAGCAGTTCTTC.

The chain combines TRBV27 with TRBJ2-6; D may be TRBD1 (5 bases). V dropped 5 bases and J dropped 2 bases, with 10 bases sitting between them. The length of the CDR3 is 15 residues. CDR1 MNHEY and CDR2 SMNVEV come from the germline V gene (reference sequence). The CDR3 spells CASSTQGPGANVLTF. CDR3 bases: TGTGCCAGCAGTACGCAGGGTCCTGGGGCCAACGTCCTGACTTTC.

The rearrangement uses TRBV14 and TRBJ1-6; D is perhaps TRBD1 (6 bases). Looked up from germline, CDR1 is SGHDN and CDR2 is FVKESK. The CDR3 totals 16 residues. V was trimmed by 3 bases and J by 9 bases, leaving 18 bases between them. The CDR3 region is CASSQGGGVGRSPLHF. The CDR3 nucleotides read TGTGCCAGCAGCCAGGGGGGGGGCGTTGGGCGTTCACCCCTCCACTTT.

The V gene is TRBV10-3, the J gene TRBJ2-1; no reliable D call. The length of the CDR3 is 13 residues. Germline values: CDR1 ENHRY, CDR2 SYGVKD. Trimming removed 3 bases from V and 9 bases from J, with 12 bases in between. This CDR3 is CAISDSDPGEQFF. CDR3 nucleotides: TGTGCCATCAGTGATTCTGACCCAGGTGAGCAGTTCTTC.

The V and J genes are TRBV2 and TRBJ1-4, with 11 bases fitting TRBD1. Germline V gene lookup returns CDR1 SNHLY and CDR2 FYNNEI. Trimming at V came to 6 bases and at J to 8 bases, leaving 5 bases not matched to a gene. This CDR3 region has 14 residues. The CDR3 here is CASRGQGGWEKLFF. The CDR3, as DNA: TGTGCCAGCAGGGGACAGGGGGGATGGGAAAAACTGTTTTTT.

V and J are TRBV6-5 and TRBJ1-1; D may be TRBD1 (6 bases). Trimming shortened V by 0 bases and J by 3 bases, and 11 bases separated the two germline ends. CDR1 is MNHEY and CDR2 is SVGAGI in the germline V gene. The CDR3 extends over 15 amino acids. CDR3 DNA sequence: TGTGCCAGCAGTTACTCGCTGGGGGCTGACACTGAAGCTTTCTTT. This encodes CASSYSLGADTEAFF.

The rearrangement joins TRBV5-5 to TRBJ1-6; 7 bases agree with TRBD1. After removal of 3 bases from V and 9 bases from J, the junction contained 9 bases not matched to a gene. Germline assignment: CDR1 SGHKS and CDR2 YYEKEE (reference sequence). The CDR3 extends over 15 amino acids. CDR3 in DNA: TGTGCCAGCAGCTCTCGACAGGGTTTAAGTTCACCCCTCCACTTT. Amino acid sequence: CASSSRQGLSSPLHF.

This clone came up a few times. The V call is TRBV13, the J call TRBJ1-3; possible D gene TRBD1, 5 bases. V was cut by 2 bases and J by 9 bases, with 14 bases left in between. Per germline, CDR1 PRHDT and CDR2 FYEKMQ (reference sequence). The CDR3 contains 14 residues. CDR3 loop: CASSLKDSGGTIYF. The CDR3, as DNA: TGTGCCAGCAGCTTAAAGGACTCCGGGGGCACCATATATTTT.

The chain has TRBV19 and TRBJ2-3; D possibly corresponds to TRBD1 (6 bases). Trimming took off 3 bases at V and 3 bases at J, with 13 bases between the two ends. This CDR3 comprises 15 residues. Germline CDR1 is LNHDA and CDR2 is SQIVND (reference sequence). The CDR3 region is CASSIQGPGTDTQYF. The CDR3 DNA follows: TGTGCCAGTAGTATCCAGGGGCCGGGGACAGATACGCAGTATTTT.

The chain employs TRBV19 and TRBJ2-6, with D possibly being TRBD1 (5 bases). V shed 7 bases and J shed 4 bases, with 20 bases lying between them. Germline V gene data show CDR1 as LNHDA and CDR2 as SQIVND (reference sequence). The CDR3 sequence is 17 residues long. The CDR3, as DNA: TGTGCCAGTACCCATATAGGGTCAGGGTACGGGGCCAACGTCCTGACTTTC. It yields the protein CASTHIGSGYGANVLTF.

The V and J genes are TRBV2 and TRBJ2-4; no definite D call. This CDR3 spans 14 amino acids. V was shortened by 6 bases and J by 0 bases, with 9 bases between the two germline ends. CDR1 is SNHLY and CDR2 is FYNNEI in the germline V gene. The CDR3 nucleotides are TGTGCCAGCAGCCTAGGTCTAGCCAAAAACATTCAGTACTTC. Its translation: CASSLGLAKNIQYF.

This clone was seen a single time. The V call is TRBV2, the J call TRBJ2-1, with TRBD2 identical over 10 bases. There are 16 residues in the CDR3. The germline CDR1 and CDR2 sequences are SNHLY and FYNNEI. J gave up 3 bases and V 6 bases, and 8 bases lay outside the gene matches. Here the CDR3 reads CASSPQRGGNYNEQFF. In DNA, the CDR3 is TGTGCCAGCAGCCCTCAGCGGGGGGGCAACTACAATGAGCAGTTCTTC. Using reference TRBV2 and TRBJ2-1 for the parts outside the CDR3, the full variable domain is EPEVTQTPSHQVTQMGQEVILRCVPISNHLYFYWYRQILGQKVEFLVSFYNNEISEKSEIFDDQFSVERPDGSNFTLKIRSTKLEDSAMYFCASSPQRGGNYNEQFFGPGTRLTVL.

The rearrangement joins TRBV7-8 to TRBJ2-1, with D hard to call. The V and J ends lost 2 bases and 6 bases respectively, with 11 bases between them. The germline gives CDR1 SGHVS, CDR2 FQNEAQ. The CDR3 extends over 14 amino acids. Here the CDR3 DNA reads TGTGCCAGCAGCTTAATGGAGTTCACCAATGAGCAGTTCTTC. Translated: CASSLMEFTNEQFF.

The chain carries TRBV27 and TRBJ2-7; 7 nucleotides match TRBD2. J lost 1 base, V lost 6 bases, and 6 bases had no gene match. CDR1 is MNHEY and CDR2 is SMNVEV in the germline V gene (reference sequence). This CDR3 has 14 residues. CDR3 bases: TGTGCCAGCAGAGGGAGGGCAGGATCCTACGAGCAGTACTTC. This translates into CASRGRAGSYEQYF.

This chain links TRBV19 with TRBJ1-1, with TRBD1 as a possible D gene (5 bases). Germline CDR1 LNHDA, CDR2 SQIVND (reference sequence). The CDR3 extends over 15 amino acids. With 9 bases removed from V and 1 base from J, the gap between germline ends came to 18 bases. The CDR3 loop is CARPTRVGQNTEAFF. The CDR3 DNA reads as TGTGCCAGACCTACCAGGGTCGGGCAGAACACTGAAGCTTTCTTT.

J is TRBJ2-3 and V is TRBV18; 8 bases agree with TRBD2. Per the germline V gene, CDR1 is KGHSH and CDR2 is LQKENI. The V gene end was trimmed by 9 bases and the J gene end by 4 bases; junction bases not matched to a gene: 9. This CDR3 is 14 amino acids long. This chain's CDR3 is CASLLRGEADTQYF. CDR3 bases: TGTGCCAGTTTACTGCGGGGGGAAGCAGATACGCAGTATTTT.

The rearrangement uses TRBV10-3 and TRBJ1-2; 9 positions match TRBD1. Looked up from germline, CDR1 is ENHRY and CDR2 is SYGVKD. The CDR3 is 13 amino acids. J gave up 8 bases and V 8 bases, and 9 bases lay outside the gene matches. This chain's CDR3 is CAISGQGIYGYTF. CDR3 nucleotide sequence: TGTGCCATCTCGGGACAGGGTATCTACGGCTACACCTTC.

The gene calls are TRBV7-2 and TRBJ1-2; a weak D match, TRBD1 (6 bases). The CDR3 consists of 15 residues. The germline V and J ends were trimmed by 6 bases and 4 bases, with 18 bases remaining between them. Germline CDR1 and CDR2: SGHTA and FQGNSA. Here the CDR3 DNA reads TGTGCCAGCAGTCCTTCCTCCGGACAGCGCTATGGCTACACCTTC. Amino acid sequence: CASSPSSGQRYGYTF.

The CDR3 DNA is TGTGCCAGTAGTATTCGGACAGGAGGGGAGCAGTACTTC. This translates into CASSIRTGGEQYF. The J gene is TRBJ2-7, the V gene TRBV19; D perhaps matches TRBD1 (7 bases). The CDR3 is made up of 13 amino acids. V dropped 3 bases and J dropped 7 bases, with 13 bases sitting between them. CDR1 is LNHDA and CDR2 is SQIVND in the germline V gene (reference sequence).

V and J are TRBV28 and TRBJ1-4; D call uncertain. Germline CDR1 reads MDHEN; CDR2 reads SYDVKM. Trimming removed 2 bases at V and 4 bases at J, with 11 bases between. The CDR3 loop spans 15 amino acids. The CDR3: CASSLPGFDNEKLFF. The CDR3 coding sequence is TGTGCCAGCAGTTTACCAGGTTTCGATAATGAAAAACTGTTTTTT.

The gene calls are TRBV9 and TRBJ1-6; 7 bases map to TRBD1. CDR3 length equals 20 residues. CDR1 is SGDLS and CDR2 is YYNGEE in the germline V gene. Trimming removed 1 base from V and 1 base from J; junction bases left unmatched: 14. The CDR3 DNA sequence: TGTGCCAGCAGCGTAAATCGGGACAGAGAGTCGGGATCCTATAATTCACCCCTCCACTTT. It yields the protein CASSVNRDRESGSYNSPLHF.

This clone appeared a few times. The chain carries TRBV18 and TRBJ1-5, with 8 bases aligning to TRBD1. In germline, CDR1 is KGHSH, CDR2 LQKENI. The V and J ends lost 3 bases and 9 bases, in that order; junction bases with no gene match: 22. The CDR3 contains 19 residues. The CDR3 region has the DNA TGTGCCAGCTCACCTCGACAGGGGATCCCTTTACTCAATCAGTCGCCCCAGCATTTT. It specifies CASSPRQGIPLLNQSPQHF.

The chain joins TRBV3-1 (or the pseudogene TRBV3-2) to TRBJ2-1; no definite D call. The CDR3 has 14 amino acids. CDR1 is LGHDT, CDR2 YNNKEL, per germline (reference sequence). Deletions cut 1 base from V and 1 base from J, with 5 bases between. CDR3 loop: CASSQAQSYNEQFF. The CDR3 DNA reads as TGTGCCAGCAGCCAAGCACAGTCCTACAATGAGCAGTTCTTC.

The rearrangement joins TRBV4-1 to TRBJ2-5; TRBD2 matches 8 bases. This CDR3 spans 16 amino acids. From germline, CDR1 is MGHRA and CDR2 YSYEKL. The V segment lost 1 base and the J segment 2 bases; nucleotides outside the gene matches: 6. CDR3 coding DNA: TGCGCCAGCAGCCAAGGCACTAGCGGAGAGCAAGAGACCCAGTACTTC. Translated: CASSQGTSGEQETQYF.

This sequence joins TRBV6-5 and TRBJ2-3, with D maybe TRBD1 (5 bases). V lost 2 bases and J 4 bases, leaving 10 bases between the germline ends. The CDR3 totals 14 residues. From germline, CDR1 is MNHEY and CDR2 SVGAGI. In nucleotides, the CDR3 is TGTGCCAGCAGTTACACGACAGTCCCAGATACGCAGTATTTT. Its translation is CASSYTTVPDTQYF.

CDR3 in amino acids: CASSPSLPYEQYF. Here the CDR3 DNA reads TGTGCCAGCAGTCCCAGTCTCCCCTACGAGCAGTACTTC. The chain recombines TRBV2 with TRBJ2-7; D unclear. The V gene's germline CDR1 is SNHLY and CDR2 FYNNEI. The V end lost 5 bases, the J end lost 2 bases, and 10 bases lay between the germline ends. The CDR3 consists of 13 residues.

This clone appeared once. The CDR3 DNA reads as TGTGCCAGCAGCCAAGAGATGGCAGGGGGCGCGGTCGGGGAAAAACTGTTTTTT. Translated: CASSQEMAGGAVGEKLFF. This chain links TRBV4-2 with TRBJ1-4; 8 bases are a match to TRBD1. The CDR3 has 18 residues. From germline, CDR1 is LGHNA and CDR2 YNFKEQ. V gave up 0 bases and J gave up 8 bases; unmatched junction bases: 14.

The table lists this clone with a few counts. The chain recombines TRBV5-4 with TRBJ1-3; the D gene is possibly TRBD1 (5 bases). V lost 0 bases, J lost 2 bases, and 9 bases lay in between. The CDR3 totals 15 residues. The V gene's germline CDR1 is SGHNT and CDR2 YYREEE (reference sequence). CDR3 nucleotides: TGTGCCAGCAGCTTGGGGGGCGAAACTGGAAACACCATATATTTT. This encodes CASSLGGETGNTIYF.

Turning to this clone: Additional DNA sequences in this sample encode the identical CDR3. This chain connects TRBV12-3 or TRBV12-4 to TRBJ1-2; maybe TRBD1 (5 bases). V lost 2 bases to trimming and J lost 5 bases, with 6 bases between them. The length of the CDR3 is 12 residues. The CDR3 sequence: CASSLQGYGYTF. The CDR3 DNA follows: TGTGCCAGCAGTTTACAGGGATATGGCTACACCTTC.